The next 19 T cell receptor beta chains were all read from a single sample in a study of T cell repertoires in cytomegalovirus infection. TCRdb independently ran MiXCR on the reads; one entry per CDR3 protein. The data show 450,000 to 600,000 distinct CDR3 sequences, approximately 42% seen once. Their recognized antigens are unknown. The specimen comprised cultured PBMCs, sampled from culture after CMV antigen stimulation. The receptor source for this set is a human donor in good health (CMV status not recorded). Some clones in this sample may be carry-over from other donors' samples.

The rearrangement joins TRBV27 to TRBJ2-1; D may correspond to TRBD1 or TRBD2 (5 bases each). V was clipped by 10 bases and J by 6 bases, with 13 bases between them. The CDR3 spans 12 residues. Germline V gene data show CDR1 as MNHEY and CDR2 as SMNVEV (reference sequence). The CDR3 sequence: CATQGAFNEQFF. CDR3 nucleotides: TGTGCCACCCAGGGAGCCTTCAATGAGCAGTTCTTC.

This clonotype occurred once. The rearrangement links TRBV27 to TRBJ2-1, with 10 bases that match TRBD1. Germline assignment: CDR1 MNHEY and CDR2 SMNVEV (reference sequence). The CDR3 loop spans 16 amino acids. With 3 bases clipped from V and 4 bases from J, the junction kept 6 bases outside the gene matches. DNA for the CDR3: TGTGCCAGCAGTTTTTATGGGACAGGGGTGTACAATGAGCAGTTCTTC. Translating it yields CASSFYGTGVYNEQFF.

This clonotype came up a few times. The chain couples TRBV7-2 to TRBJ2-5, with 13 nucleotides matching TRBD2. J lost 4 bases, V lost 5 bases, and 4 bases had no gene match. Germline lookup yields CDR1 SGHTA and CDR2 FQGNSA. The CDR3 length is 15 residues. CDR3 residues: CASSGTSGRAETQYF. The CDR3 nucleotides read TGTGCCAGCAGCGGAACTAGCGGGAGGGCAGAGACCCAGTACTTC.

This clonotype was seen only once. This chain connects TRBV11-2 to TRBJ2-2; TRBD2 matches at 8 bases. Germline assignment: CDR1 SGHAT and CDR2 FQNNGV. V was clipped by 5 bases and J by 7 bases; unmatched bases: 9. The CDR3 has 15 amino acids. CDR3 coding DNA: TGTGCCAGCAGCGTGAGCGGGAGCGATGACGGGGAGCTGTTTTTT. This codes for CASSVSGSDDGELFF. The full variable domain, in which reference TRBV11-2 and TRBJ2-2 provide the parts outside the CDR3, is EAGVAQSPRYKIIEKRQSVAFWCNPISGHATLYWYQQILGQGPKLLIQFQNNGVVDDSQLPKDRFSAERLKGVDSTLKIQPAKLEDSAVYLCASSVSGSDDGELFFGEGSRLTVL.

V gene TRBV29-1 combines with J gene TRBJ1-2; D is perhaps TRBD1 (5 bases). Germline values: CDR1 SQVTM, CDR2 ANQGSEA. Trimming pared 7 bases from V and 2 bases from J, leaving 11 bases between. The CDR3 totals 12 residues. DNA of the CDR3: TGCAGCGGGGGCAGTTCCAACTATGGCTACACCTTC. Its translation: CSGGSSNYGYTF.

This clonotype was counted between two and nine times. V and J are TRBV6-1 and TRBJ2-1, with 9 nucleotides matching TRBD2. J lost 12 bases, V lost 10 bases, and 19 bases had no gene match. The CDR3 is 15 residues long. The V gene's germline CDR1 is MNHNS and CDR2 SASEGT. CDR3 bases: TGTGCCACCACAGGTTCTAGCGGGGCCAAGTGGGTGCAGTTCTTC. Its protein product is CATTGSSGAKWVQFF.

This clonotype was found a few times. The V gene is TRBV2, the J gene TRBJ2-3; D remains unclear. This CDR3 is built from 11 residues. Trimming stripped 4 bases from V and 6 bases from J, with 5 bases between. Per germline, CDR1 SNHLY and CDR2 FYNNEI. CDR3 loop: CASSVMDTQYF. In DNA, the CDR3 is TGTGCCAGCAGTGTTATGGATACGCAGTATTTT.

This clonotype was seen only once. This chain joins TRBV6-6 and TRBJ2-7; perhaps TRBD1 as D (8 bases). From germline, CDR1 is MNHNY and CDR2 SVGAGI (reference sequence). V was trimmed by 6 bases and J by 7 bases, leaving 13 bases between them. CDR3 size: 12 residues. The chain's CDR3 is CASRDREGEQYF. For the CDR3, the DNA is TGTGCCAGCAGGGACAGGGAGGGTGAGCAGTACTTC.

This clonotype was recorded a few times. The chain couples TRBV28 to TRBJ2-7; D remains unclear. Germline V lookup: CDR1 MDHEN, CDR2 SYDVKM. Trimming removed 11 bases from V and 1 base from J, with 12 bases in between. The CDR3 totals 12 residues. The CDR3 coding sequence is TGTGCCGTCAGCAGGCCTTCCTACGAGCAGTACTTC. It is translated as CAVSRPSYEQYF.

This clonotype occurred a few times. The CDR3 region is CASGLGQGQPQHF. Written as DNA, the CDR3 is TGTGCTAGTGGTTTGGGACAGGGTCAGCCCCAGCATTTT. The genes are TRBV12-5 and TRBJ1-5, with 7 bases fitting TRBD1. With 1 base clipped from V and 6 bases from J, the junction kept 0 bases outside the gene matches. Germline V lookup: CDR1 LGHNT, CDR2 FRNRAP. The CDR3 has 13 amino acids.

In DNA, the CDR3 is TGTGCCAGCAGCTGGGAGGCCGAAGCTTTCTTT. Amino acids: CASSWEAEAFF. The J gene is TRBJ1-1, the V gene TRBV7-9; D unresolved. The CDR3 runs to 11 residues. V lost 4 bases, J lost 8 bases, and 8 bases lay in between. Germline values: CDR1 SEHNR, CDR2 FQNEAQ (reference sequence). The full variable domain, completed using reference TRBV7-9 and TRBJ1-1, is DTGVSQNPRHKITKRGQNVTFRCDPISEHNRLYWYRQTLGQGPEFLTYFQNEAQLEKSRLLSDRFSAERPKGSFSTLEIQRTEQGDSAMYLCASSWEAEAFFGQGTRLTVV.

Concerning this clonotype: This likely comes from a read error, as the CDR3 has no conserved phenylalanine or tryptophan at its end. The DNA is omitted, as the CDR3 cannot be located on it reliably, and the CDR3 follows TCRdb's listing. CDR3 sequence: CAISDSGTTLL. The chain has TRBV10-3 and TRBJ1-1. CDR1 and CDR2 from the germline V gene are ENHRY and SYGVKD. A total of 11 residues make up the CDR3, ends included.

The gene calls are TRBV4-1 and TRBJ1-5; no reliable D call. The CDR3 extends over 16 amino acids. The V end was cut by 0 bases, the J end by 1 base, with 10 bases between. CDR1 and CDR2 (germline): MGHRA, YSYEKL. CDR3 DNA: TGCGCCAGCAGCCAAGAGCTACAGTCCAGCAATCAGCCCCAGCATTTT. Translation: CASSQELQSSNQPQHF.

J is TRBJ2-6 and V is TRBV7-8, with a weak D call TRBD1 (5 bases). Germline loops: CDR1 SGHVS, CDR2 FQNEAQ. The length of the CDR3 is 16 residues. Deletions cut 5 bases from V and 3 bases from J, with 14 bases between. The CDR3 is CASSLGAGFGANVLTF. In DNA, the CDR3 is TGTGCCAGCAGCCTAGGGGCTGGCTTTGGGGCCAACGTCCTGACTTTC. Combining the CDR3 with reference TRBV7-8 and TRBJ2-6 gives the whole variable domain GAGVSQSPRYKVAKRGQDVALRCDPISGHVSLFWYQQALGQGPEFLTYFQNEAQLDKSGLPSDRFFAERPEGSVSTLKIQRTQQEDSAVYLCASSLGAGFGANVLTFGAGSRLTVL.

The V gene is TRBV11-3, the J gene TRBJ2-3, with 9 bases aligning to TRBD1. The germline V gene has CDR1 SGHNT and CDR2 YENEEA. This CDR3 is built from 14 residues. After removal of 5 bases from V and 7 bases from J, the junction contained 7 bases not matched to a gene. The CDR3 here is CASSTGTGLYTQYF. The DNA of the CDR3 is TGTGCCAGCAGCACCGGGACAGGGCTTTATACGCAGTATTTT. Using reference TRBV11-3 and TRBJ2-3 for the parts outside the CDR3, the full variable domain is EAGVVQSPRYKIIEKKQPVAFWCNPISGHNTLYWYLQNLGQGPELLIRYENEEAVDDSQLPKDRFSAERLKGVDSTLKIQPAELGDSAVYLCASSTGTGLYTQYFGPGTRLTVL.

J is TRBJ2-3 and V is TRBV27; D is ambiguous. The ends were cut back, 6 bases at V and 2 bases at J, with 9 bases in the middle. The CDR3 length is 13 residues. Germline values: CDR1 MNHEY, CDR2 SMNVEV (reference sequence). DNA of the CDR3: TGTGCCAGCAGAGGGATGTCCACAGATACGCAGTATTTT. This encodes CASRGMSTDTQYF.

This clonotype was detected a few times. The chain links TRBV7-2 to TRBJ2-3; possible D gene TRBD2, 6 bases. V shed 6 bases and J shed 5 bases, with 12 bases lying between them. There are 13 residues in the CDR3. From germline, CDR1 is SGHTA and CDR2 FQGNSA. CDR3 sequence reads: CASRGTGLDTQYF. In DNA form, the CDR3 reads TGTGCCAGCAGAGGGACTGGGTTAGATACGCAGTATTTT.

The rearrangement joins TRBV20-1 to TRBJ2-2; 13 nucleotides align to TRBD2. The V gene's germline CDR1 is DFQATT and CDR2 SNEGSKA (reference sequence). The CDR3 spans 16 residues. Unmatched junction bases numbered 5, after V lost 0 bases and J lost 7 bases. This CDR3 is CSARDSRLAGGGELFF. The CDR3 nucleotides read TGCAGTGCTAGAGATTCACGACTAGCGGGGGGCGGGGAGCTGTTTTTT.

This clonotype occurred a few times. The chain joins TRBV6-1 to TRBJ2-1; 10 bases map to TRBD2. Per the germline V gene, CDR1 is MNHNS and CDR2 is SASEGT. The CDR3 sequence is 15 residues long. Trimming removed 6 bases from V and 4 bases from J; junction bases left unmatched: 6. The CDR3 sequence: CASRPQRGGYNEQFF. In DNA, the CDR3 is TGTGCCAGCAGACCCCAGCGGGGGGGGTACAATGAGCAGTTCTTC.